A single sample is the source of the 21 T cell receptor beta chains below, sequenced in a study of blood T cell repertoires in COVID-19. Generated by immunoSEQ multiplex PCR, the TCRdb table keeps only in-frame clones and is missing some. The table has under 150,000 clones, more than 75% seen once; the top ten hold under 15%. The sample taken for sequencing was peripheral blood. The receptor source for this set is a man at least 80 years old with acute or convalescent COVID-19.

J is TRBJ2-1 and V is TRBV2; D gene unclear. Trimming left V 8 bases short and J 3 bases short, with 14 bases between. CDR1 and CDR2 from the germline V gene are SNHLY and FYNNEI. This CDR3 is built from 14 residues. This CDR3 is CASSSQRYYNEQFF. In DNA, the CDR3 is TGTGCCAGCTCATCCCAACGGTACTACAATGAGCAGTTCTTC.

The chain carries TRBV18 and TRBJ2-2; weak D call: TRBD1 (5 bases). Trimming stripped 3 bases from V and 4 bases from J, with 12 bases between. The CDR3 covers 15 residues. Germline values: CDR1 KGHSH, CDR2 LQKENI. This CDR3 reads CASSPAWGVTGELFF. CDR3 sequence (DNA): TGTGCCAGCTCACCCGCCTGGGGCGTCACCGGGGAGCTGTTTTTT. Full variable domain (outside the CDR3, taken from reference TRBV18 and TRBJ2-2): NAGVMQNPRHLVRRRGQEARLRCSPMKGHSHVYWYRQLPEEGLKFMVYLQKENIIDESGMPKERFSAEFPKEGPSILRIQQVVRGDSAAYFCASSPAWGVTGELFFGEGSRLTVL.

The chain is built from TRBV6-2 or TRBV6-3 and TRBJ1-5; 7 nucleotides match TRBD1. V was pared by 3 bases and J by 7 bases, with 9 bases of the junction left unmatched. This CDR3 spans 15 amino acids. From germline, CDR1 is MNHEY and CDR2 SVGEGT. The chain's CDR3 is CASSYHDRVDQPQHF. DNA of the CDR3: TGTGCCAGCAGTTATCACGACAGGGTGGACCAGCCCCAGCATTTT.

The chain couples TRBV7-8 to TRBJ2-7, with 7 bases aligning to TRBD1. The CDR3 is 14 residues long. Germline values: CDR1 SGHVS, CDR2 FQNEAQ. Trimming took 0 bases from V and 6 from J; bases not matched to a gene: 5. Here the CDR3 DNA reads TGTGCCAGCAGCTTAGCGCTGGCAGGGGGCGAGCAGTACTTC. Protein sequence: CASSLALAGGEQYF.

The chain couples TRBV6-5 to TRBJ1-5, with no clear D. V was shortened by 5 bases and J by 0 bases, with 8 bases between the two germline ends. The CDR3 extends over 14 amino acids. Germline V CDR1 and CDR2: MNHEY, SVGAGI. CDR3 coding DNA: TGTGCCAGCAGTCCCCGGGATAGCAATCAGCCCCAGCATTTT. It specifies CASSPRDSNQPQHF.

The J gene is TRBJ1-6, the V gene TRBV15; TRBD1 aligns across 8 bases. From germline, CDR1 is LNHNV and CDR2 YYDKDF (reference sequence). V lost 9 bases and J lost 10; bases outside the gene matches: 8. This CDR3 comprises 13 residues. CDR3 sequence: CATDDRGRSPLHF. In DNA, the CDR3 is TGTGCCACAGATGACAGGGGACGATCACCCCTCCACTTT. Combining the CDR3 with reference TRBV15 and TRBJ1-6 gives the whole variable domain DAMVIQNPRYQVTQFGKPVTLSCSQTLNHNVMYWYQQKSSQAPKLLFHYYDKDFNNEADTPDNFQSRRPNTSFCFLDIRSPGLGDTAMYLCATDDRGRSPLHFGNGTRLTVT.

This clone was found once. This chain links TRBV2 with TRBJ2-7; D not resolved. The length of the CDR3 is 14 residues. V was trimmed by 6 bases and J by 0 bases, leaving 12 bases between them. Per the germline V gene, CDR1 is SNHLY and CDR2 is FYNNEI. The chain's CDR3 is CASRKAILSYEQYF. In nucleotides, the CDR3 is TGTGCCAGCAGGAAAGCTATACTCTCCTACGAGCAGTACTTC.

The chain employs TRBV7-8 and TRBJ2-3, with D possibly being TRBD1 (5 bases). Germline V gene sequence: CDR1 SGHVS, CDR2 FQNEAQ. This CDR3 has 15 amino acids. V was trimmed by 1 base and J by 4 bases, leaving 12 bases between them. This CDR3 reads CASSLEAGRSDTQYF. CDR3 sequence (DNA): TGTGCCAGCAGCTTAGAGGCAGGGCGGTCAGATACGCAGTATTTT.

This chain uses TRBV24-1 with TRBJ2-7; TRBD1 aligns across 7 bases. CDR1 is KGHDR and CDR2 is SFDVKD in the germline V gene. The CDR3 extends over 13 amino acids. V trimming: 9 bases; J trimming: 1 base; junction bases outside the gene matches: 5. The DNA for the CDR3 is TGTGCCACCGGAGAGGGGGCGTCCTACGAGCAGTACTTC. Its translation is CATGEGASYEQYF.

The chain joins TRBV5-8 to TRBJ2-1, with D possibly matching TRBD2 (6 bases). V dropped 5 bases and J dropped 3 bases, with 12 bases sitting between them. The CDR3 is 14 residues long. Germline assignment: CDR1 SGHTS and CDR2 YDEGEE. The CDR3 DNA is TGTGCCAGCAGTCCGGGACTGTACTACAATGAGCAGTTCTTC. Encoded protein: CASSPGLYYNEQFF.

V and J are TRBV19 and TRBJ2-1; 8 bases agree with TRBD1. Germline values: CDR1 LNHDA, CDR2 SQIVND (reference sequence). With V trimmed by 7 bases and J by 9 bases, 8 bases remained unmatched. The length of the CDR3 is 13 residues. This chain's CDR3 is CASKTTGGSEQFF. In DNA, the CDR3 is TGTGCCAGTAAAACTACAGGGGGAAGTGAGCAGTTCTTC. The variable domain in full, completed from reference TRBV19 and TRBJ2-1, reads DGGITQSPKYLFRKEGQNVTLSCEQNLNHDAMYWYRQDPGQGLRLIYYSQIVNDFQKGDIAEGYSVSREKKESFPLTVTSAQKNPTAFYLCASKTTGGSEQFFGPGTRLTVL.

V gene TRBV18 combines with J gene TRBJ1-3; D ambiguous. The CDR3 runs to 15 residues. CDR1 KGHSH and CDR2 LQKENI come from the germline V gene. The V end was cut by 2 bases, the J end by 2 bases, with 10 bases between. The CDR3 region has the DNA TGTGCCAGCTCACCAATGGCAGAAGCTGGAAACACCATATATTTT. Translating gives CASSPMAEAGNTIYF.

The CDR3 region has the DNA TGTGCCATCTCCGGGACAGAGTATCAGCCCCAGCATTTT. Amino acids: CAISGTEYQPQHF. The chain couples TRBV10-3 to TRBJ1-5, with 7 nucleotides matching TRBD1. Germline V lookup: CDR1 ENHRY, CDR2 SYGVKD. The CDR3 consists of 13 residues. The V segment lost 8 bases and the J segment 5 bases; nucleotides outside the gene matches: 6.

The chain is built from TRBV5-4 and TRBJ1-2; D gene ambiguous. V was clipped by 4 bases and J by 8 bases, with 24 bases between them. Germline CDR1 and CDR2: SGHNT and YYREEE (reference sequence). The CDR3 contains 16 residues. The CDR3 nucleotides read TGTGCCAGCAGCAGAAGTTACCTAGATGGAAACTTAGGCTACACCTTC. Encoded protein: CASSRSYLDGNLGYTF.

The rearrangement joins TRBV7-2 to TRBJ2-5; 8 bases agree with TRBD1. This CDR3 has 15 amino acids. The ends lost 3 bases at V and 3 bases at J; junction bases unmatched: 6. Germline CDR1 SGHTA, CDR2 FQGNSA. The CDR3 DNA sequence: TGTGCCAGCAGCTTTCGACAGGGGATGGAAGAGACCCAGTACTTC. Translation: CASSFRQGMEETQYF.

The chain's CDR3 is CASSQDMSRNTIYF. In nucleotides, the CDR3 is TGCGCCAGCAGCCAAGATATGTCCCGGAACACCATATATTTT. The rearrangement uses TRBV4-3 and TRBJ1-3; no reliable D call. The CDR3 is 14 residues long. Germline V gene data show CDR1 as LGHNA and CDR2 as YSLEER. V was clipped by 0 bases and J by 7 bases, with 10 bases between them.

The genes are TRBV5-4 and TRBJ2-4, with 10 bases identical to TRBD1. The CDR3 runs 15 residues. CDR1 and CDR2 (germline): SGHNT, YYREEE (reference sequence). Trimming at V came to 2 bases and at J to 4 bases, leaving 3 bases not matched to a gene. The CDR3 loop is CASSFEGQGKNIQYF. The CDR3, as DNA: TGTGCCAGCAGCTTCGAGGGACAGGGGAAAAACATTCAGTACTTC.

The V call is TRBV11-2, the J call TRBJ2-1; 9 positions agree with TRBD2. V gave up 5 bases and J gave up 2 bases; unmatched junction bases: 7. Germline-derived CDR1 and CDR2 are SGHAT and FQNNGV. The CDR3 runs 16 residues. The CDR3 loop reads CASSPQRGDAYNEQFF. The CDR3, as DNA: TGTGCCAGCAGCCCCCAGCGGGGGGATGCCTACAATGAGCAGTTCTTC.

This clone was detected only once. The chain is built from TRBV7-8 and TRBJ2-7; TRBD1 matches at 7 bases. The ends lost 4 bases at V and 3 bases at J; junction bases unmatched: 12. The CDR3 has 16 residues. Germline V gene sequence: CDR1 SGHVS, CDR2 FQNEAQ. This chain's CDR3 is CASSSWQGGGGYEQYF. CDR3 bases: TGTGCCAGCAGCTCGTGGCAAGGGGGCGGAGGCTACGAGCAGTACTTC.

The chain has TRBV7-2 and TRBJ1-5, with TRBD1 matching 7 bases. Trimming removed 1 base from V and 5 bases from J; junction bases left unmatched: 5. CDR3 length: 15 residues. The germline CDR1 and CDR2 sequences are SGHTA and FQGNSA. In DNA form, the CDR3 reads TGTGCCAGCAGCTTAGTAAGACAGGGAGATCAGCCCCAGCATTTT. Its translation: CASSLVRQGDQPQHF. The full variable domain, rest sourced from reference TRBV7-2 and TRBJ1-5, is GAGVSQSPSNKVTEKGKDVELRCDPISGHTALYWYRQSLGQGLEFLIYFQGNSAPDKSGLPSDRFSAERTGGSVSTLTIQRTQQEDSAVYLCASSLVRQGDQPQHFGDGTRLSIL.

The J gene is TRBJ1-1, the V gene TRBV29-1; D not certain. CDR1 is SQVTM and CDR2 is ANQGSEA in the germline V gene. V was trimmed by 5 bases and J by 3 bases, leaving 13 bases between them. The CDR3 extends over 13 amino acids. CDR3 protein: CSVRREVDTEAFF. The CDR3 DNA reads as TGCAGCGTTCGAAGGGAGGTGGACACTGAAGCTTTCTTT.